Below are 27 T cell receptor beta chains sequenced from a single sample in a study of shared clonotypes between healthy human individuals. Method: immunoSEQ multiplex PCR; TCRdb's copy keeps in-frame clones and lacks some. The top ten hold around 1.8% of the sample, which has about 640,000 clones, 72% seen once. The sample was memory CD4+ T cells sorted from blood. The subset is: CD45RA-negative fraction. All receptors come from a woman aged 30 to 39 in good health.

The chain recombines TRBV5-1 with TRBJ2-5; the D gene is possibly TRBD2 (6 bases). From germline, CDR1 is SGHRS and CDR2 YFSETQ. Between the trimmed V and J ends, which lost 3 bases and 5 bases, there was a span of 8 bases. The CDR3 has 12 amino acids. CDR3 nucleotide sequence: TGCGCCAGCAGCTCGGAGGGGGAGACCCAGTACTTC. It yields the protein CASSSEGETQYF.

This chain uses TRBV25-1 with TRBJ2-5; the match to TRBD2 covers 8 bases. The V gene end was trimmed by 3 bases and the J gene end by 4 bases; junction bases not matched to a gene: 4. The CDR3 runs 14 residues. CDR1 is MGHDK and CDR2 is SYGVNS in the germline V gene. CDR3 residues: CASSDSGRGETQYF. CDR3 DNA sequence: TGTGCCAGCAGTGACTCCGGGAGGGGAGAGACCCAGTACTTC.

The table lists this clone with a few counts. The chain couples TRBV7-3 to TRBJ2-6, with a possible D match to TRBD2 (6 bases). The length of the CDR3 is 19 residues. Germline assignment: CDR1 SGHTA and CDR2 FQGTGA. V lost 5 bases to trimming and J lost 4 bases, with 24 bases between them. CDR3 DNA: TGTGCCAGCAGCCTCCGGGACTTGATCATTTTATCCGGGGCCAACGTCCTGACTTTC. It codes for CASSLRDLIILSGANVLTF.

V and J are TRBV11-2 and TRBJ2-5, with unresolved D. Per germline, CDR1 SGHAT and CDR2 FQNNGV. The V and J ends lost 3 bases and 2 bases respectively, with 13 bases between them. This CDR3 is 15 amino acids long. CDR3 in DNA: TGTGCCAGCAGCTTGTTGGAGAGCGTACAAGAGACCCAGTACTTC. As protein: CASSLLESVQETQYF.

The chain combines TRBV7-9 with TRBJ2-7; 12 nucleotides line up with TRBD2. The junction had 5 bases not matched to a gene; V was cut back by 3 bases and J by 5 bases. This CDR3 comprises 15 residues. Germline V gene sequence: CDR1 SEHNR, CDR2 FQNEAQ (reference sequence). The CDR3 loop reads CASSLLTSGSNEQYF. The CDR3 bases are TGTGCCAGCAGCTTGCTGACTAGCGGGAGCAACGAGCAGTACTTC.

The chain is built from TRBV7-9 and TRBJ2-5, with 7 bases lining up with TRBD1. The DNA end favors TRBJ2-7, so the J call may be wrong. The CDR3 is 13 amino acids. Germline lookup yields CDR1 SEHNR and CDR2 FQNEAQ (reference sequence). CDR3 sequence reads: CASSVQGTYEQYF. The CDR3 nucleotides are TGTGCCAGCAGTGTACAGGGGACCTACGAGCAGTACTTC.

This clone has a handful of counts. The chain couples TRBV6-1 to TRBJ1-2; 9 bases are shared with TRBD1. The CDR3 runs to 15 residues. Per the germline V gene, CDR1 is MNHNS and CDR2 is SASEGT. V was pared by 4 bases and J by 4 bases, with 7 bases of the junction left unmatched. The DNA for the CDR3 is TGTGCCAGCAGTGTGACAGGGGGTAGGGTCTATGGCTACACCTTC. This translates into CASSVTGGRVYGYTF.

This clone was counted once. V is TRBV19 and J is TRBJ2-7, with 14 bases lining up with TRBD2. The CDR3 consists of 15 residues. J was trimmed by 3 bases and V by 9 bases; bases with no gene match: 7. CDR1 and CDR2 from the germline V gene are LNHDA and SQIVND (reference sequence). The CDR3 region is CASGLAGGLHYEQYF. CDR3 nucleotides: TGTGCCAGCGGACTAGCGGGAGGACTCCACTACGAGCAGTACTTC. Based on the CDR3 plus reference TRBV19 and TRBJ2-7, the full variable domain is DGGITQSPKYLFRKEGQNVTLSCEQNLNHDAMYWYRQDPGQGLRLIYYSQIVNDFQKGDIAEGYSVSREKKESFPLTVTSAQKNPTAFYLCASGLAGGLHYEQYFGPGTRLTVT.

The CDR3 region has the DNA TGCGCCAGCAGTGTTAACAGGGGGTACGAGCAGTACTTC. As protein: CASSVNRGYEQYF. The chain combines TRBV10-2 with TRBJ2-7; 8 bases are a match to TRBD1. The CDR3 contains 13 residues. CDR1 and CDR2 (germline): WSHSY, SAAADI. The ends lost 4 bases at V and 4 bases at J; junction bases unmatched: 3.

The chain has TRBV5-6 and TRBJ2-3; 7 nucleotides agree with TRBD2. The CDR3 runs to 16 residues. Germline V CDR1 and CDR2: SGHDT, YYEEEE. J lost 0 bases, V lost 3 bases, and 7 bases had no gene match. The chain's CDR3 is CASSSKRERSTDTQYF. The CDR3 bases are TGTGCCAGCAGCTCGAAGCGGGAACGCAGCACAGATACGCAGTATTTT.

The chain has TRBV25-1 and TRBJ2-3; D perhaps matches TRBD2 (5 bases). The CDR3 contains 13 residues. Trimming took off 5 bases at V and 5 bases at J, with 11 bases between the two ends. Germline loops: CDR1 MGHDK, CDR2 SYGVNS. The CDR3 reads CASSTGKGDTQYF. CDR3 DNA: TGTGCCAGCAGTACCGGGAAGGGAGATACGCAGTATTTT.

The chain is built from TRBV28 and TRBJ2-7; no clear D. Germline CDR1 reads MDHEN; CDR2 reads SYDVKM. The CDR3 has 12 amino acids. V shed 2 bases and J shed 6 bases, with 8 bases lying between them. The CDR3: CASSLRFREQYF. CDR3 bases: TGTGCCAGCAGTTTAAGATTTCGCGAGCAGTACTTC.

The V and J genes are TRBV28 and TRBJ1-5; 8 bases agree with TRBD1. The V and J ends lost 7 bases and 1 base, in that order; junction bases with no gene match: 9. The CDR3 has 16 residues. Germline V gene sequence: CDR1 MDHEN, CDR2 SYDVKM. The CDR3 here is CASTTLRGRSNQPQHF. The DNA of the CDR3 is TGTGCCAGCACCACCCTCAGGGGGCGAAGCAATCAGCCCCAGCATTTT.

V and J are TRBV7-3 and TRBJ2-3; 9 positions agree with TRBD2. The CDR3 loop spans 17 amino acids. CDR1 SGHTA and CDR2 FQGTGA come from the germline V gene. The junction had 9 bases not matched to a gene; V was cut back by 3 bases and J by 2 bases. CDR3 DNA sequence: TGTGCCAGCAGCTTGACCCGACTAGCGGTAAACACAGATACGCAGTATTTT. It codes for CASSLTRLAVNTDTQYF.

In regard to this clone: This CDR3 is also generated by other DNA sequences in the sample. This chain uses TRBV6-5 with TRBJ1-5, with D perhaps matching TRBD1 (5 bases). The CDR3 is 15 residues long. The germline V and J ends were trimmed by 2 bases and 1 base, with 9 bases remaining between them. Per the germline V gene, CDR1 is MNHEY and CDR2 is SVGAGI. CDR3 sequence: CASSYQKGSNQPQHF. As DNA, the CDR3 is TGTGCCAGCAGTTACCAAAAGGGGAGCAATCAGCCCCAGCATTTT.

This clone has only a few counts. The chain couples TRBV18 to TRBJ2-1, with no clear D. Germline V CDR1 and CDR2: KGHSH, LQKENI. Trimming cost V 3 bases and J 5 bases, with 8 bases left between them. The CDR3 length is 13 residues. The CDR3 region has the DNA TGTGCCAGCTCACCCGGAGCCGACAATGAGCAGTTCTTC. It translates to CASSPGADNEQFF.

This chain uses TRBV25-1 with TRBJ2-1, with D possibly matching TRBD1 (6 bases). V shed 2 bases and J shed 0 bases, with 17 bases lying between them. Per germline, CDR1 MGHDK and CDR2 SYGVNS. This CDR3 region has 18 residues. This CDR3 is CASSEKSRDTRSYNEQFF. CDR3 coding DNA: TGTGCCAGCAGTGAAAAAAGCCGGGACACCCGCTCCTACAATGAGCAGTTCTTC.

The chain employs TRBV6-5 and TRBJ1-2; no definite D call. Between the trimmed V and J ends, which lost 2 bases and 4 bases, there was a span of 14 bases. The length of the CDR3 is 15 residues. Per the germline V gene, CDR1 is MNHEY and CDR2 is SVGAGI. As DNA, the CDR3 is TGTGCCAGCAGTTACCCTCGGGAGCTCCTCTATGGCTACACCTTC. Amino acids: CASSYPRELLYGYTF.

The DNA of the CDR3 is TGCGCCAGCAGTGATTCACGGGGACCCTATGGCTACACCTTC. As protein: CASSDSRGPYGYTF. This rearrangement joins TRBV10-1 to TRBJ1-2; weak D call: TRBD1 (5 bases). The CDR3 totals 14 residues. The V end lost 3 bases, the J end lost 4 bases, and 12 bases lay between the germline ends. The germline CDR1 and CDR2 sequences are WNHNN and SYGVQD (reference sequence).

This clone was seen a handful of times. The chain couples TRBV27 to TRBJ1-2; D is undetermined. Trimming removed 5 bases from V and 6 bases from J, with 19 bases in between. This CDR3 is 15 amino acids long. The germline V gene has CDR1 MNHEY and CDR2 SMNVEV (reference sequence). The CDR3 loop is CASSTLTRFGDGYTF. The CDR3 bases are TGTGCCAGCAGTACCCTAACACGGTTTGGGGATGGCTACACCTTC.

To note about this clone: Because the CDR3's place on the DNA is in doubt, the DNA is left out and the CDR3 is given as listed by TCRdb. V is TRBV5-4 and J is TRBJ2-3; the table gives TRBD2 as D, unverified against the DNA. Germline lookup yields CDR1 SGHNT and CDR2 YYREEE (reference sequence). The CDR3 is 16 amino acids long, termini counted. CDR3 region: CASSILVAGRTDTQYF.

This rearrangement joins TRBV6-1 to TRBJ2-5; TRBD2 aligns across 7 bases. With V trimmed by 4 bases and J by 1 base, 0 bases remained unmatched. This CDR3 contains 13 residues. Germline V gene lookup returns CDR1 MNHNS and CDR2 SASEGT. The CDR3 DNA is TGTGCCAGCAGTGCGGGGGGCCAAGAGACCCAGTACTTC. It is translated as CASSAGGQETQYF.

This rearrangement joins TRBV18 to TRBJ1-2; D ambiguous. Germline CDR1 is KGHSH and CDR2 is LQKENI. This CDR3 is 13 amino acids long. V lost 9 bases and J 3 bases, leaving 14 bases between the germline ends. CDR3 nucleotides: TGTGCCAGTACAAAAGACCTGGACTATGGCTACACCTTC. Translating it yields CASTKDLDYGYTF. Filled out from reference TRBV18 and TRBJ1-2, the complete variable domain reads NAGVMQNPRHLVRRRGQEARLRCSPMKGHSHVYWYRQLPEEGLKFMVYLQKENIIDESGMPKERFSAEFPKEGPSILRIQQVVRGDSAAYFCASTKDLDYGYTFGSGTRLTVV.

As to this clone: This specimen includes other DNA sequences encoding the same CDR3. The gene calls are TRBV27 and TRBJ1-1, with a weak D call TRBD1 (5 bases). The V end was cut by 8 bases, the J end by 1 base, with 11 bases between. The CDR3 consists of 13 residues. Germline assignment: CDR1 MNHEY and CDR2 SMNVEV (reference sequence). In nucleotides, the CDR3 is TGTGCCAGCCGCGGGGGGGGGAACACTGAAGCTTTCTTT. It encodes CASRGGGNTEAFF.

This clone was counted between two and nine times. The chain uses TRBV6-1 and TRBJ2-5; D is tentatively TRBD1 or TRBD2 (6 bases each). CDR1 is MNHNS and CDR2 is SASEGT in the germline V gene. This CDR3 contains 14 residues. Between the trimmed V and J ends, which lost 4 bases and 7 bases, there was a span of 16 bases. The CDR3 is CASSGGDTSRTQYF. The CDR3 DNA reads TGTGCCAGCAGTGGCGGGGACACCAGCAGGACCCAGTACTTC.

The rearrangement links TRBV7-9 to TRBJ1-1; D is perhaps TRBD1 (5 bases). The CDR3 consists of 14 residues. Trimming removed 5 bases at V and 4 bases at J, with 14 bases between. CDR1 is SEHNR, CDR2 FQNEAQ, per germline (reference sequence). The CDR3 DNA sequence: TGTGCCAGCAGCCCGCGGGGCCGGATCACTGAAGCTTTCTTT. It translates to CASSPRGRITEAFF. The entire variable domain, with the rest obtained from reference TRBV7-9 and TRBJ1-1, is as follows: DTGVSQNPRHKITKRGQNVTFRCDPISEHNRLYWYRQTLGQGPEFLTYFQNEAQLEKSRLLSDRFSAERPKGSFSTLEIQRTEQGDSAMYLCASSPRGRITEAFFGQGTRLTVV.

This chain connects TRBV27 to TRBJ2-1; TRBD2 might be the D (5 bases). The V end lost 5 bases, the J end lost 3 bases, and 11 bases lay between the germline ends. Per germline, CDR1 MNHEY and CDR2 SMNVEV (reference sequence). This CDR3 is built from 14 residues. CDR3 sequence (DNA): TGTGCCAGCAGTAAGAGGGAGCTCTACAATGAGCAGTTCTTC. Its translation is CASSKRELYNEQFF.